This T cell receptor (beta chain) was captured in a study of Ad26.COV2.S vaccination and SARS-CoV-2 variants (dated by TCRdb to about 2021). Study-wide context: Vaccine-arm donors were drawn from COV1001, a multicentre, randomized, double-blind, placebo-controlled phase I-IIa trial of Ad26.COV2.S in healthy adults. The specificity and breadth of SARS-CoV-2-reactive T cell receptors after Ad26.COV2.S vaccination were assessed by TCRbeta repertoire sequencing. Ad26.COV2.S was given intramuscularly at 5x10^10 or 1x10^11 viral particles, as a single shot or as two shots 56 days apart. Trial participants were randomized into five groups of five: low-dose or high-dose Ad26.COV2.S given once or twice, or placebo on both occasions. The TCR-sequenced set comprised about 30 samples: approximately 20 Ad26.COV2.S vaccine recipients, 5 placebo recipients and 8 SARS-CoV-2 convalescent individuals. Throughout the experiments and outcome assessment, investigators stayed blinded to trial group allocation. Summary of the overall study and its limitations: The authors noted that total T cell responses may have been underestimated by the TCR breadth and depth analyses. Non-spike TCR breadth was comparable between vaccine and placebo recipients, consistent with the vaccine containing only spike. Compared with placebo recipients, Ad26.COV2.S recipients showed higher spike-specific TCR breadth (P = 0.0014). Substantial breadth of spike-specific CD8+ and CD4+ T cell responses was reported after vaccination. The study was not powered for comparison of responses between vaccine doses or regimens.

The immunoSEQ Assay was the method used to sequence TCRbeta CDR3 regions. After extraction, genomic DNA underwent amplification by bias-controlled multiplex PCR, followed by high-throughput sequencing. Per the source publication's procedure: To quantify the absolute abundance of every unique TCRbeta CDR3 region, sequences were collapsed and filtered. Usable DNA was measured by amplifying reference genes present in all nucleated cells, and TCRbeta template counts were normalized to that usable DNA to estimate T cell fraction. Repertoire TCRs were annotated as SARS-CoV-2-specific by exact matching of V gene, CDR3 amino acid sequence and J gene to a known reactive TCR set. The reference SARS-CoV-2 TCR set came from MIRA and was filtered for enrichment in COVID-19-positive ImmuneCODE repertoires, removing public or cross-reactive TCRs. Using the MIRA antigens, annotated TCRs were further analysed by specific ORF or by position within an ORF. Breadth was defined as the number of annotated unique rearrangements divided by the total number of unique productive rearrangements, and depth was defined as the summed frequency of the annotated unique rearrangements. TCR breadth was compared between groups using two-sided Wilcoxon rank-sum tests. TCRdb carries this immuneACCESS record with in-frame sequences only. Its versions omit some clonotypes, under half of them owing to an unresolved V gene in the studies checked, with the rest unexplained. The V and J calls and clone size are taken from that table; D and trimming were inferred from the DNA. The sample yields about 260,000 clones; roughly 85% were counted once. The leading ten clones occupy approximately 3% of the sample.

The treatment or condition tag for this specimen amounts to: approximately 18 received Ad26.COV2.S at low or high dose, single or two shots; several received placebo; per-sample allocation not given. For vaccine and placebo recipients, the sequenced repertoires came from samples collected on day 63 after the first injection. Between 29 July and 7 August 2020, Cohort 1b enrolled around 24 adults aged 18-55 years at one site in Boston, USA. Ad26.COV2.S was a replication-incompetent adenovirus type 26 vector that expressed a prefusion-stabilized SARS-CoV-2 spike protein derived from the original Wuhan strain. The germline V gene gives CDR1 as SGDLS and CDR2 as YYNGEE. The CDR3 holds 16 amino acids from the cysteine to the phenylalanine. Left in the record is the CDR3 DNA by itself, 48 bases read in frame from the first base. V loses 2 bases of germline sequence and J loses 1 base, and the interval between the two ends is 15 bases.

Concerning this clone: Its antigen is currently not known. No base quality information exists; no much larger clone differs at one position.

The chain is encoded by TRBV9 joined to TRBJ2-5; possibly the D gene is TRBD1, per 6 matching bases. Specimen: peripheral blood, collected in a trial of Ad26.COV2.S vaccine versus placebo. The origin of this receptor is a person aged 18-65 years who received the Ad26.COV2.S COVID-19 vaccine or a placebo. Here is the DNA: TGTGCCAGCAGCGTTGGGATGACAGGCTCCCAAGAGACCCAGTACTTC. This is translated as CASSVGMTGSQETQYF.